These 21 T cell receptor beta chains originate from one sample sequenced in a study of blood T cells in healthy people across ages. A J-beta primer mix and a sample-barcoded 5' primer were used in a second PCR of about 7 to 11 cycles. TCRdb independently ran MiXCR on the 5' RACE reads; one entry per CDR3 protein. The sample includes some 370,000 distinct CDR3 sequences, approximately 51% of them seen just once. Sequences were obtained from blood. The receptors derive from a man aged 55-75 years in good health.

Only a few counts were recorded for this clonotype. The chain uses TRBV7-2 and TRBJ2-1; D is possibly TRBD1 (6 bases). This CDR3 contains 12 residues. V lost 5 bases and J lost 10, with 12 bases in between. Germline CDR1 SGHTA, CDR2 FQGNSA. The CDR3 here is CASSGWGREQFF. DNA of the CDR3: TGTGCCAGCAGCGGCTGGGGGCGGGAGCAGTTCTTC.

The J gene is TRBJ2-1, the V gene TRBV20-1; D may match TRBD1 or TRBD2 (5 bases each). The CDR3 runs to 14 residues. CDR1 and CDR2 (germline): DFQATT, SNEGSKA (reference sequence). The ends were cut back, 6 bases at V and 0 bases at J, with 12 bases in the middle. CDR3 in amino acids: CSAAGTTSYNEQFF. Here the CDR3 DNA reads TGCAGTGCCGCCGGGACCACCTCCTACAATGAGCAGTTCTTC.

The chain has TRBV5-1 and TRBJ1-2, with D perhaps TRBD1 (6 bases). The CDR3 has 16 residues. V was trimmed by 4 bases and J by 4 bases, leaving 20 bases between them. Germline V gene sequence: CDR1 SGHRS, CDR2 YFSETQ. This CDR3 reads CASSGGTPGLGYGYTF. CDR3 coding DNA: TGCGCCAGCAGCGGCGGGACACCGGGCCTAGGCTATGGCTACACCTTC.

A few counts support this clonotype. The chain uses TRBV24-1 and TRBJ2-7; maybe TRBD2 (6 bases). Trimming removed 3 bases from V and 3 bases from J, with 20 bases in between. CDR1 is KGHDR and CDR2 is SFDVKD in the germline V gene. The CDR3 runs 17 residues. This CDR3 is CATSDRLAAGIYYEQYF. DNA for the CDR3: TGTGCCACCAGTGATCGGTTAGCGGCAGGAATCTACTACGAGCAGTACTTC.

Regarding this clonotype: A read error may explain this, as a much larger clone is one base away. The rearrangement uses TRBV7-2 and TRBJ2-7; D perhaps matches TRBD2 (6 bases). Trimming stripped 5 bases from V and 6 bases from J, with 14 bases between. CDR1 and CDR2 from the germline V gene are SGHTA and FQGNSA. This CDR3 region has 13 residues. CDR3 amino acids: CASSAGAGCEQYF. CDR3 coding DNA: TGTGCCAGCAGCGCAGGAGCGGGCTGCGAGCAGTACTTC.

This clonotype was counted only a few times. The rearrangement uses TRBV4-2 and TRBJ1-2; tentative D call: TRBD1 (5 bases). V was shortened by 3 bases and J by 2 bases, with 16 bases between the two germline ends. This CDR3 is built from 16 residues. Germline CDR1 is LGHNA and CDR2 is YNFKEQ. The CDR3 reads CASSQTTGLLNYGYTF. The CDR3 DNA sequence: TGTGCCAGCAGCCAGACGACGGGGCTACTAAACTATGGCTACACCTTC.

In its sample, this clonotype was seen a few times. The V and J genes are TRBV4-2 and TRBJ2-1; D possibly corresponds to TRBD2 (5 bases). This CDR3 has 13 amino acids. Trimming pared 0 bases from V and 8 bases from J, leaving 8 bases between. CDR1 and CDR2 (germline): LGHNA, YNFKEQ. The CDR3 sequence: CASSQERVDEQFF. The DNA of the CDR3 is TGTGCCAGCAGCCAAGAGCGGGTTGATGAGCAGTTCTTC.

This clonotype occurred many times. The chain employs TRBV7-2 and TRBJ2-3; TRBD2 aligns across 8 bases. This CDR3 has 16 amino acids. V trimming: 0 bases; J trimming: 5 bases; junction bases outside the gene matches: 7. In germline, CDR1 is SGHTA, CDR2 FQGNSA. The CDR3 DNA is TGTGCCAGCAGCTTAGCGCTAGCGGGTATGAAAGATACGCAGTATTTT. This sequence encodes CASSLALAGMKDTQYF.

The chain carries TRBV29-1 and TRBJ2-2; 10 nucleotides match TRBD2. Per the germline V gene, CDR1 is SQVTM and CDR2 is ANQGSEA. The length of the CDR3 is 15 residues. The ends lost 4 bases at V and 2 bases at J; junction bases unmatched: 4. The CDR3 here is CSVGGTSVNTGELFF. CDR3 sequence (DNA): TGCAGCGTTGGGGGGACTAGCGTAAACACCGGGGAGCTGTTTTTT.

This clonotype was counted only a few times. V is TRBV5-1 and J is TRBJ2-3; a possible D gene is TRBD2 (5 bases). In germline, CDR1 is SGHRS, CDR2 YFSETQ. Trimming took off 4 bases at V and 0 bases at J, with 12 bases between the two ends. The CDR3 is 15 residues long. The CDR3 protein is CASSTSGASTDTQYF. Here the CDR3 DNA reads TGCGCCAGCAGCACGAGCGGTGCTAGCACAGATACGCAGTATTTT.

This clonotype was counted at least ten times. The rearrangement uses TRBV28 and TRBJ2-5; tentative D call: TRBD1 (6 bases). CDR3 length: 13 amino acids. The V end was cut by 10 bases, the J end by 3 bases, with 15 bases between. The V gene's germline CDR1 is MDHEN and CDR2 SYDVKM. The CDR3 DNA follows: TGTGCCATCATTTCCAGGGGTGAAGAGACCCAGTACTTC. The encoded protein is CAIISRGEETQYF.

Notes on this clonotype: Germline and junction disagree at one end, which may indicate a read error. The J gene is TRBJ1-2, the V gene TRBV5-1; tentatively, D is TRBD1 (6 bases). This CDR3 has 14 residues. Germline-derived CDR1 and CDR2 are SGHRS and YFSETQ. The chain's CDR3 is CAGSPGTFVEGYTF. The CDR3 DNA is TGCGCCGGCAGCCCCGGGACATTCGTTGAGGGCTACACCTTC.

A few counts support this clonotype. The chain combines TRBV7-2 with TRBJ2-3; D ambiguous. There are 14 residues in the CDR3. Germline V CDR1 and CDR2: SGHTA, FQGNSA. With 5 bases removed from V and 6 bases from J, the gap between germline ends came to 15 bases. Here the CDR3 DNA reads TGTGCCAGCAGCCCCCGACTCCGCAGGGATACGCAGTATTTT. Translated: CASSPRLRRDTQYF.

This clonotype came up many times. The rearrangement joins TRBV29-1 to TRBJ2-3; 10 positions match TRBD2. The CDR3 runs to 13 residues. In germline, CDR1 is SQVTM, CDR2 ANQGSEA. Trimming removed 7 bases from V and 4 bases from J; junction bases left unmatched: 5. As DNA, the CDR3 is TGCAGCGCTTTAGCGGGGGGAGCAGATACGCAGTATTTT. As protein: CSALAGGADTQYF.

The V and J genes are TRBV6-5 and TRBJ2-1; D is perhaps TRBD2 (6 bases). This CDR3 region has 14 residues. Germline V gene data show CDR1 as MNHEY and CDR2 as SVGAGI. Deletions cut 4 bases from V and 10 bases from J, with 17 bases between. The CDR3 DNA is TGTGCCAGCAGTTGGGACTCCGACACTCGCGAGCAGTTCTTC. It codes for CASSWDSDTREQFF.

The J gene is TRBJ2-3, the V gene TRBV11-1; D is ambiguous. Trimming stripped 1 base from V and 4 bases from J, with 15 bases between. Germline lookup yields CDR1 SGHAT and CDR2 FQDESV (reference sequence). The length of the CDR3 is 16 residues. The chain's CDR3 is CASSLVMGKAADTQYF. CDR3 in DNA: TGTGCCAGCAGCTTAGTAATGGGGAAGGCGGCAGATACGCAGTATTTT.

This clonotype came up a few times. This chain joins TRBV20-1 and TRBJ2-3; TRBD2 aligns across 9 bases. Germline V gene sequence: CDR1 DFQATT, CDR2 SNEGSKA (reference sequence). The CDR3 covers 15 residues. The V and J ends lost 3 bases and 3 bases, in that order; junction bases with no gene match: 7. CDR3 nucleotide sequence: TGCAGTGCTAGCCCCTCTAGCGGGATGACAGATACGCAGTATTTT. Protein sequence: CSASPSSGMTDTQYF.

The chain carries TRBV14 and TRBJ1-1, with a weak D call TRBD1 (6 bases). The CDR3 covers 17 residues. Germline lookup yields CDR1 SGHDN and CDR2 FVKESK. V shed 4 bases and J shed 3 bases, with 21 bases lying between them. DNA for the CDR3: TGTGCCAGCAGCCCACCCCGGGAGGGGGTCGGGGACACTGAAGCTTTCTTT. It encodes CASSPPREGVGDTEAFF. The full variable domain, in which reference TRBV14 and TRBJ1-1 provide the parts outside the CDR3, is EAGVTQFPSHSVIEKGQTVTLRCDPISGHDNLYWYRRVMGKEIKFLLHFVKESKQDESGMPNNRFLAERTGGTYSTLKVQPAELEDSGVYFCASSPPREGVGDTEAFFGQGTRLTVV.

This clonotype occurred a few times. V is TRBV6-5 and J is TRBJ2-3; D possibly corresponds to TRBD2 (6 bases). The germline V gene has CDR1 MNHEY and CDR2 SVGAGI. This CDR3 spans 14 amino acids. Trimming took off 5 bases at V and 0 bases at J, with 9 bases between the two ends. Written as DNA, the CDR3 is TGTGCCAGCAGTAGCGGGCGTAGCACAGATACGCAGTATTTT. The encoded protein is CASSSGRSTDTQYF.

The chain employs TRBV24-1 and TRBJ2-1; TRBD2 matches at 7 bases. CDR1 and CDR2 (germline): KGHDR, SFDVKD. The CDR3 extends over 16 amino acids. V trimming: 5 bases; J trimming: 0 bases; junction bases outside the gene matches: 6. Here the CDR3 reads CATSVAGARSYNEQFF. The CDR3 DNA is TGTGCCACCAGTGTGGCGGGAGCCCGCTCCTACAATGAGCAGTTCTTC.

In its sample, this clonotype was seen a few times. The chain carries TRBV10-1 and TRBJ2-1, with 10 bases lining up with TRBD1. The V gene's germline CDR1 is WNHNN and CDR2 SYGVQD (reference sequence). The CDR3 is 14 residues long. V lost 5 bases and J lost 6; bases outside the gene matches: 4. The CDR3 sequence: CASSTRTGGNEQFF. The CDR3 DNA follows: TGCGCCAGCAGTACCCGGACAGGGGGCAATGAGCAGTTCTTC.